This entry describes one TCR beta chain. This clonotype showed up many times. It lacks a known antigen. The sample holds no much larger clone one base away, and base qualities are not on file. After removal of 4 bases from V and 3 bases from J, the junction retains 5 bases not matched to a gene. The germline V gene encodes CDR1 MNHEY and CDR2 SMNVEV (reference sequence). Reading from cysteine to phenylalanine, the CDR3 counts 16 amino acids. CDR3 DNA is the only sequence kept; it has 48 bases, read in frame from the first base. TCR beta CDR3 regions were amplified from RNA transcripts. A first-round RT-PCR of the TCR CDR3 used the HTBI primer set with the Qiagen OneStep RT-PCR kit. The libraries were constructed in a second round of multiplex PCR and then size-selected and purified. Paired-end sequencing of the libraries was performed with 100 bp reads on an Illumina HiSeq2000. The authors' pipeline ran thus. SOAPnuke was used to process the raw data, throwing out any read that contained adapters or uncalled bases, had a mean Phred below 15, or lacked an exact constant-primer or identifier match. COPE v1.2.5 was used to merge the high-quality paired reads, and each unique nucleotide sequence was defined as a clonotype. MiTCR v1.1 was used to align the clonotypes against IMGT TRBV, TRBD and TRBJ reference segments. Only V-J combinations with frequency above 0.0001, covering approximately 99% of repertoires, were analysed. The TCS score was defined as F50 (clonal expansion) divided by E x V (chaos), with BLOSUM62-based TCRdist calculated between CDR3 peptides within each V-J. Welch's t-statistics and random forest reduced roughly 530 V-J features to 13, which were used in a naive Bayes classifier (R e1071). The public reads were quality trimmed at Q25 with fastp and then assembled into clones with MiXCR by TCRdb, keeping productive beta chains. Merged by CDR3 protein, the rows form single entries marked with the most common genes and DNA. The authors' filters were not applied to this entry. Counted in this sample were around 300,000 distinct CDR3 sequences; approximately 13% of them appeared once. Just under 25% of the sample rests with the top ten.

Graves' hyperthyroidism was defined as stable when no progression to ophthalmopathy occurred over 18 months of follow-up. Hyperthyroidism patients were newly diagnosed, had a disease duration of under 2 months, and were aged 18 to 65 years. Exclusion was applied to patients with uncontrolled infections, other autoimmune diseases, pregnancy or lactation. Diagnoses were based on clinical symptoms, serum thyroxine and TRAb, thyroid ultrasound and orbital computed tomography. PBMCs were isolated from 8 to 10 ml of fresh peripheral blood by Ficoll-Paque density gradient centrifugation. Total RNA was extracted using Trizol reagent, and RNA quality was assessed on an Agilent 2100 Bioanalyzer. This sample is drawn from a study of T cells in Graves' hyperthyroidism and ophthalmopathy (dated by TCRdb to between 2018 and 2020). Study-level background: Peripheral blood was sampled at the time of initial diagnosis, prior to any treatment. To identify TCR V-J signatures that set the groups apart, the researchers used a discovery cohort of 90 to 100 patients, made up of 40 to 45 with Graves' ophthalmopathy and some 55 with stable Graves' hyperthyroidism. An independent validation cohort of around 19 hyperthyroidism patients and more than 15 patients who later progressed to ophthalmopathy tested prospective prediction of ophthalmopathy. The 100 or so discovery patients were divided at random into training and test sets in a 7:3 ratio. In roughly six Graves' hyperthyroidism patients, the study also compared T-cell repertoires from thyroid tissue with T-cell repertoires from blood. Once sampling was done, hyperthyroidism patients were given methimazole at a starting dose of 30 mg daily, whereas ophthalmopathy patients were given high-dose intravenous methylprednisolone. The paper reports TCR Vbeta CDR3 sequencing of over 130 peripheral blood samples: approximately 41 ophthalmopathy, about 75 hyperthyroidism and around 17 progressor patients.

Broader findings and caveats from the paper: During validation, the model predicted progression to ophthalmopathy a median of about 6.5 months ahead of onset, with almost 71% sensitivity and around 72% specificity. Sample size was not statistically predetermined, and investigators were not blinded to group allocation. In cross-validation, a model built on a 13 V-J signature told ophthalmopathy apart from stable hyperthyroidism with over 85% sensitivity and around 81% specificity, and in testing the same model reached 80%/75%. Blood samples also contained most of the expanded thyroid clonotypes (frequency above 0.001), which suggests that blood repertoires may reflect thyroid immune responses.

The sequence derives from a woman aged 25 to 45 with Graves' hyperthyroidism. The chain links TRBV27 with TRBJ2-3; 12 central bases correspond to TRBD2. Material: blood. The CDR3 reads CASSSLTSGRTDTQYF. The base sequence is TGTGCCAGCAGTTCCCTGACTAGCGGGAGAACAGATACGCAGTATTTT.